The sequence of this T cell receptor (beta chain) was determined in a study of cytomegalovirus exposure and HLA in healthy donors. The study's findings and limits: Presence/absence analyses treated sequencing depth as roughly uniform across donors. The availability of immune exposure information extended only to CMV serostatus. Reports showed the classifier diagnosing cytomegalovirus status with high specificity and sensitivity.

Regarding this clone: The antigen is undetermined.

The PCR employed 60 Vbeta primers together with 13 Jbeta primers. Sequencing was performed with immunoSEQ multiplex PCR; in TCRdb, only in-frame clones are kept and a portion is missing. The sample contains about 110,000 clones, 81% of which appear only once. The CDR3 consists of 13 residues. Per the germline V gene, CDR1 is SGHTA and CDR2 is FQGNSA. The V and J ends lost 7 bases and 2 bases respectively, with 11 bases between them. Sequenced sample: PBMCs. The V and J genes are TRBV7-2 and TRBJ2-5; D ambiguous. This receptor was taken from a woman aged 25 to 45 in good health and CMV-seronegative. DNA for the CDR3: TGTGCCAGCACCTTCTCGGTTCAAGAGACCCAGTACTTC. Residues: CASTFSVQETQYF.